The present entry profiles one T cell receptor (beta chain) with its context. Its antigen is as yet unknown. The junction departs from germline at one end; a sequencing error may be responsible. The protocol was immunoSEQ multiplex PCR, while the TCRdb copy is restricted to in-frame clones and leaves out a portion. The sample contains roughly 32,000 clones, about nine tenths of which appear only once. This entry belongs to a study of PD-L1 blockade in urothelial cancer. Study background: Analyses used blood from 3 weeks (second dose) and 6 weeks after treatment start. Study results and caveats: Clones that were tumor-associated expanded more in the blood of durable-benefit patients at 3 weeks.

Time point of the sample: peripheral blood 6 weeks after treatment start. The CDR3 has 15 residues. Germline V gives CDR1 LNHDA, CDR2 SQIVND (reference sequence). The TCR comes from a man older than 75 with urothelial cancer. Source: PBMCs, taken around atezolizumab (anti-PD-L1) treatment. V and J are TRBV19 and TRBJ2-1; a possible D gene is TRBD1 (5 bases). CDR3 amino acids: CASNINQGYGNEQFF. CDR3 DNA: TGTGCCAGTAATATAAATCAGGGATACGGGAATGAGCAGTTCTTC. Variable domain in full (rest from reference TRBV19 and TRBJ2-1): DGGITQSPKYLFRKEGQNVTLSCEQNLNHDAMYWYRQDPGQGLRLIYYSQIVNDFQKGDIAEGYSVSREKKESFPLTVTSAQKNPTAFYLCASNINQGYGNEQFFGPGTRLTVL.